This TCR beta chain was obtained from a study of cytomegalovirus exposure and HLA in healthy donors. The germline V and J ends were trimmed by 1 base and 0 bases, with 16 bases remaining between them. Germline V lookup: CDR1 GTSNPN, CDR2 SVGIG (reference sequence). The CDR3 runs to 17 residues. The PCR had 60 Vbeta and 13 Jbeta primers. The method was immunoSEQ multiplex PCR; TCRdb's version includes in-frame clones alone and lacks a portion of them. The profile shows 100,000 or so clones, approximately 71% of them singletons. The table lists this clone with a few counts. V and J are TRBV30 and TRBJ2-1, with TRBD2 as a possible D gene (5 bases). Sequenced material: PBMCs. This receptor was identified in a male donor in good health and CMV-seropositive. The CDR3 is CAWSGGGLRSSYNEQFF. The CDR3 region has the DNA TGTGCCTGGAGTGGAGGCGGGCTGAGGAGCTCCTACAATGAGCAGTTCTTC. Looking up the rest from reference TRBV30 and TRBJ2-1 gives the full variable domain: SQTIHQWPATLVQPVGSPLSLECTVEGTSNPNLYWYRQAAGRGLQLLFYSVGIGQISSEVPQNLSASRPQDRQFILSSKKLLLSDSGFYLCAWSGGGLRSSYNEQFFGPGTRLTVL.